The rows below give T cell receptor beta chains drawn from one sample of a study of tumor and adjacent non-tumor tissue in lung cancer. In TCRdb, the multiplex PCR reads were re-called with MiXCR into one record per CDR3 protein. This sample has about 100,000 distinct CDR3 sequences, with 65% found just once. Sequenced sample: distant non-tumor lung tissue. The source is a man between 25 and 39 years old with non-small cell lung cancer. Each CDR3 is given with its conserved first and last residue. Each record gives: J gene, clone size, V gene, CDR3 protein. Size is omitted from some rows. Given values are once, few, many or a class for expanded clones.

TRBJ1-1 - TRBV5-1 CVSSLVAGGRTEAFF
TRBJ2-2 - TRBV20-1 CSATGTSDTGELFF
TRBJ1-5 many TRBV10-3 CAISESIGLDQPQHF
TRBJ2-1 - TRBV24-1 CATSENRVLEEEEQFF
TRBJ2-3 - TRBV6-4 CASSDSVSGSTDTQYF
TRBJ2-7 - TRBV10-3 CTISEEGGLGEQYF
TRBJ2-1 - TRBV11-2 CSSSLILAGIGVQFF
TRBJ2-6 - TRBV12-3/TRBV12-4 CASSLRGAGANVLTF
TRBJ2-1 once TRBV11-3 CASSLIRYERFF
TRBJ2-6 - TRBV7-9 CASSQGTSVGIGANVLTF
TRBJ2-2 - TRBV20-1 CSTQGGIGELFF
TRBJ1-1 - TRBV11-2 CASSLGQGINIEAFF
TRBJ2-3 - TRBV20-1 CSVVAGNGDTQYF
TRBJ2-5 - TRBV29-1 CSVTRVSETQYF
TRBJ2-5 - TRBV20-1 CSAITHRGGGQETQYF